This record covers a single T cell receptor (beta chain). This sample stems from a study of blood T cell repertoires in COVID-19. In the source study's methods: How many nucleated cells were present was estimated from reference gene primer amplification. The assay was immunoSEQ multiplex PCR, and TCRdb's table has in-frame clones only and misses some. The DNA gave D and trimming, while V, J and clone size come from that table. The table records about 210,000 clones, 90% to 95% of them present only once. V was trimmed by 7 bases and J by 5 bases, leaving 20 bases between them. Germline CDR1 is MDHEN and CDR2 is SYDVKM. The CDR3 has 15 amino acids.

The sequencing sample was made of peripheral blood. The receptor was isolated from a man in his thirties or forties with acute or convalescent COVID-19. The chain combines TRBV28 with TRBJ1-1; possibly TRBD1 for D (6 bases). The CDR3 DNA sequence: TGTGCCAGCAAGAAGGCCCGGGCCAGGGGAACTGAAGCTTTCTTT. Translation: CASKKARARGTEAFF. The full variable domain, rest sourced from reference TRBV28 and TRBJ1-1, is DVKVTQSSRYLVKRTGEKVFLECVQDMDHENMFWYRQDPGLGLRLIYFSYDVKMKEKGDIPEGYSVSREKKERFSLILESASTNQTSMYLCASKKARARGTEAFFGQGTRLTVV.